Presented here are 19 T cell receptor beta chains from one specimen sequenced in a study of blood T cell repertoires in COVID-19. The table came from immunoSEQ multiplex PCR; TCRdb's copy has only in-frame clones and leaves some out. The sample records roughly 200,000 clones, 70% to 90% being singletons. The source material was peripheral blood. The origin of the receptors is a woman of 80 years or more with acute or convalescent COVID-19.

This clone was counted once. Other DNA sequences within the sample encode an identical CDR3. The rearrangement uses TRBV27 and TRBJ1-2; D is possibly TRBD1 (6 bases). The germline V gene has CDR1 MNHEY and CDR2 SMNVEV (reference sequence). V was shortened by 1 base and J by 2 bases, with 11 bases between the two germline ends. CDR3 length: 15 residues. Here the CDR3 reads CASSLLAGVNYGYTF. The CDR3 coding sequence is TGTGCCAGCAGTTTATTGGCAGGGGTAAACTATGGCTACACCTTC.

V usage is TRBV7-9 and J usage is TRBJ2-5; D perhaps matches TRBD2 (6 bases). Trimming stripped 2 bases from V and 3 bases from J, with 10 bases between. CDR1 and CDR2 (germline): SEHNR, FQNEAQ (reference sequence). CDR3 length: 14 amino acids. The CDR3 DNA is TGTGCCAGCAGCTTAACATCGGGAGAAGAGACCCAGTACTTC. Residues: CASSLTSGEETQYF.

This clone occurred a few times. V is TRBV7-2 and J is TRBJ2-4; 9 bases fit TRBD2. The CDR3 covers 17 residues. Trimming at V came to 5 bases and at J to 8 bases, leaving 16 bases not matched to a gene. Per germline, CDR1 SGHTA and CDR2 FQGNSA. The CDR3 nucleotides are TGTGCCAGCAGCCCCCGACTTAGCGGGAGTCAGGGGTACATTCAGTACTTC. It is translated as CASSPRLSGSQGYIQYF.

The J gene is TRBJ1-2, the V gene TRBV12-3 or TRBV12-4; 7 nucleotides line up with TRBD1. The CDR3 loop spans 12 amino acids. V gave up 5 bases and J gave up 8 bases; unmatched junction bases: 5. The CDR3 region is CASSDRVGGYTF. The CDR3 coding sequence is TGTGCCAGCAGTGACAGGGTCGGGGGCTACACCTTC.

For this clone: Other DNA sequences in this sample translate to the same CDR3. This chain uses TRBV18 with TRBJ2-5, with D possibly matching TRBD2 (5 bases). Trimming shortened V by 3 bases and J by 3 bases, and 8 bases separated the two germline ends. This CDR3 has 13 amino acids. In germline, CDR1 is KGHSH, CDR2 LQKENI. CDR3 amino acids: CASSPSGKETQYF. As DNA, the CDR3 is TGTGCCAGCTCACCCTCGGGAAAAGAGACCCAGTACTTC.

The chain joins TRBV6-5 to TRBJ1-6; TRBD1 matches 11 bases. J lost 10 bases, V lost 2 bases, and 1 base had no gene match. Germline lookup yields CDR1 MNHEY and CDR2 SVGAGI. The CDR3 is 14 amino acids. The CDR3 spells CASSYGTGGSPLHF. The CDR3 nucleotides are TGTGCCAGCAGTTACGGGACAGGGGGATCACCCCTCCACTTT.

The chain carries TRBV7-9 and TRBJ2-3; TRBD2 matches at 14 bases. Germline CDR1 and CDR2: SEHNR and FQNEAQ (reference sequence). V lost 4 bases, J lost 5 bases, and 5 bases stayed unmatched. CDR3 length: 16 residues. The CDR3 DNA reads as TGTGCCAGCAGCTGGGGACTAGCGGGAGTATTAGATACGCAGTATTTT. Encoded protein: CASSWGLAGVLDTQYF.

The chain has TRBV30 and TRBJ2-5; 7 bases are shared with TRBD2. J was trimmed by 5 bases and V by 2 bases; bases with no gene match: 8. The length of the CDR3 is 14 residues. Germline CDR1 and CDR2: GTSNPN and SVGIG (reference sequence). As DNA, the CDR3 is TGTGCCTGGAGTCCCGGGGGGAGTTCGGAGACCCAGTACTTC. It codes for CAWSPGGSSETQYF.

J is TRBJ1-6 and V is TRBV7-2; tentative D call: TRBD1 (5 bases). Trimming removed 7 bases at V and 9 bases at J, with 19 bases between. Germline V gene data show CDR1 as SGHTA and CDR2 as FQGNSA. The CDR3 is 15 amino acids. CDR3 nucleotides: TGTGCCAGCACGACCGAGGGGAGGTCAGGTTCACCCCTCCACTTT. Its protein is CASTTEGRSGSPLHF.

The rearrangement links TRBV11-2 to TRBJ2-3; possible D gene TRBD2, 7 bases. CDR3 length equals 16 residues. Germline-derived CDR1 and CDR2 are SGHAT and FQNNGV. The V and J ends lost 2 bases and 1 base respectively, with 13 bases between them. The CDR3 DNA reads as TGTGCCAGCAGCTTATATCGGGGGGCCCGCACAGATACGCAGTATTTT. It specifies CASSLYRGARTDTQYF.

The gene calls are TRBV27 and TRBJ1-4; D perhaps matches TRBD1 (5 bases). The ends were cut back, 8 bases at V and 8 bases at J, with 24 bases in the middle. The CDR3 covers 16 residues. Germline V CDR1 and CDR2: MNHEY, SMNVEV (reference sequence). CDR3 nucleotide sequence: TGTGCCAGCCGAGTCAGGGCAGCCGACAAGTGGGAAAAACTGTTTTTT. This sequence encodes CASRVRAADKWEKLFF.

This clone has just a few counts. This chain links TRBV10-1 with TRBJ1-1; no reliable D call. The CDR3 runs to 15 residues. CDR1 WNHNN and CDR2 SYGVQD come from the germline V gene (reference sequence). Trimming removed 3 bases from V and 5 bases from J, with 16 bases in between. CDR3 region: CASSERAEGWTEAFF. CDR3 nucleotide sequence: TGCGCCAGCAGTGAACGGGCCGAGGGATGGACTGAAGCTTTCTTT.

V usage is TRBV4-1 and J usage is TRBJ2-3; 8 bases are a match to TRBD1. This CDR3 has 16 amino acids. With 2 bases clipped from V and 2 bases from J, the junction kept 6 bases outside the gene matches. Germline CDR1 reads MGHRA; CDR2 reads YSYEKL. The CDR3 protein is CASSQPRQGYTDTQYF. The CDR3, as DNA: TGCGCCAGCAGCCAACCACGACAGGGGTACACAGATACGCAGTATTTT.

This rearrangement joins TRBV19 to TRBJ1-4; D gene ambiguous. Germline loops: CDR1 LNHDA, CDR2 SQIVND (reference sequence). V lost 8 bases and J lost 4, with 17 bases in between. This CDR3 comprises 15 residues. The CDR3: CASLDLRQDNEKLFF. The CDR3 DNA reads TGTGCCAGTCTAGACTTGCGGCAAGATAATGAAAAACTGTTTTTT.

The chain employs TRBV28 and TRBJ1-4; unclear D gene. Germline-derived CDR1 and CDR2 are MDHEN and SYDVKM. CDR3 length: 17 amino acids. The V end lost 5 bases, the J end lost 4 bases, and 20 bases lay between the germline ends. The CDR3 DNA follows: TGTGCCAGCAGTCCGACGGTAGTATCGGGAATTAATGAAAAACTGTTTTTT. This encodes CASSPTVVSGINEKLFF. The entire variable domain, with the rest obtained from reference TRBV28 and TRBJ1-4, is as follows: DVKVTQSSRYLVKRTGEKVFLECVQDMDHENMFWYRQDPGLGLRLIYFSYDVKMKEKGDIPEGYSVSREKKERFSLILESASTNQTSMYLCASSPTVVSGINEKLFFGSGTQLSVL.

This clone has only a few counts. The V gene is TRBV10-1, the J gene TRBJ2-1; tentative D call: TRBD2 (6 bases). Trimming removed 2 bases from V and 7 bases from J, with 9 bases in between. CDR1 and CDR2 from the germline V gene are WNHNN and SYGVQD (reference sequence). The CDR3 consists of 13 residues. The chain's CDR3 is CASSEAGRNEQFF. The CDR3 DNA is TGCGCCAGCAGTGAGGCGGGGAGAAATGAGCAGTTCTTC.

The chain couples TRBV28 to TRBJ2-4; D is unclear. Germline V gene lookup returns CDR1 MDHEN and CDR2 SYDVKM. CDR3 size: 14 residues. Trimming took off 3 bases at V and 5 bases at J, with 11 bases between the two ends. The CDR3, as DNA: TGTGCCAGCAGTTTTTTTTTCCGTCAAAACATTCAGTACTTC. This sequence encodes CASSFFFRQNIQYF.

DNA for the CDR3: TGTGCCAGCAGCTTCCTTTGGACTAGTAGCGGCACAGATACGCAGTATTTT. It encodes CASSFLWTSSGTDTQYF. V gene TRBV5-5 combines with J gene TRBJ2-3; 7 bases are shared with TRBD2. CDR3 length: 17 residues. The V gene's germline CDR1 is SGHKS and CDR2 YYEKEE (reference sequence). The J segment lost 1 base and the V segment lost 2 bases, leaving 10 bases of the junction unmatched.

CDR3: CASSLGKSTTSVLNEQFF. The CDR3 DNA reads as TGCGCCAGCAGCTTGGGAAAAAGTACGACTAGCGTACTAAATGAGCAGTTCTTC. The gene calls are TRBV5-1 and TRBJ2-1; 8 nucleotides line up with TRBD2. Germline loops: CDR1 SGHRS, CDR2 YFSETQ. The CDR3 is 18 residues long. Germline trimming cut 0 bases from V and 7 bases from J; bases unmatched to any gene: 15. The whole variable domain, remainder taken from reference TRBV5-1 and TRBJ2-1, is KAGVTQTPRYLIKTRGQQVTLSCSPISGHRSVSWYQQTPGQGLQFLFEYFSETQRNKGNFPGRFSGRQFSNSRSEMNVSTLELGDSALYLCASSLGKSTTSVLNEQFFGPGTRLTVL.